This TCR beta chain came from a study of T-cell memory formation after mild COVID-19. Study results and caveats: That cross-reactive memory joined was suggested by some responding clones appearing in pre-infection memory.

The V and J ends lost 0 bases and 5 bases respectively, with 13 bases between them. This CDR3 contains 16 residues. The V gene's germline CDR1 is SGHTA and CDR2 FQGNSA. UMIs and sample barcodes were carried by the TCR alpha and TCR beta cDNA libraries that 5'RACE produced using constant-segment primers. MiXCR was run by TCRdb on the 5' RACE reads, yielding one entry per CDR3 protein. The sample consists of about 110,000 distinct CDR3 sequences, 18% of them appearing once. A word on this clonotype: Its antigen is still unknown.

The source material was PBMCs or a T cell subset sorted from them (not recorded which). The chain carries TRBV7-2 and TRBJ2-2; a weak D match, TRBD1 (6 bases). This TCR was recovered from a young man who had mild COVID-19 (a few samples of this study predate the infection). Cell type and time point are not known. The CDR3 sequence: CASSLAAPGVTGELFF. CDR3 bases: TGTGCCAGCAGCTTAGCGGCGCCAGGGGTAACCGGGGAGCTGTTTTTT.